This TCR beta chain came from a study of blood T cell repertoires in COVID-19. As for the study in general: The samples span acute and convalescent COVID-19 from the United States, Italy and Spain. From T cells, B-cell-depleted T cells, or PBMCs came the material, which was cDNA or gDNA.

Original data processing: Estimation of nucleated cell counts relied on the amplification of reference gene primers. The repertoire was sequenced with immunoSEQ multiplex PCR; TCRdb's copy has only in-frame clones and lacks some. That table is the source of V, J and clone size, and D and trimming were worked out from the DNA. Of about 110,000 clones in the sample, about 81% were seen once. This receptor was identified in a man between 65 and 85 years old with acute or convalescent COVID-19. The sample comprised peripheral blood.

CDR3 in amino acids: CASSHQGVDGGYTF. The CDR3 DNA reads as TGTGCCAGCAGCCATCAGGGGGTGGACGGTGGCTACACCTTC. The rearrangement uses TRBV3-1 (or the pseudogene TRBV3-2) and TRBJ1-2; 7 nucleotides line up with TRBD1. Germline lookup yields CDR1 LGHDT and CDR2 YNNKEL (reference sequence). V lost 3 bases and J lost 7; bases outside the gene matches: 8. The CDR3 is 14 residues long.